The next 23 T cell receptor beta chains were all read from a single sample in a study of regulatory T cells in long-lasting Graves disease. Regarding time point: newly diagnosed GD, antithyroid drugs for less than 3 months. Following extraction of RNA from PBMCs, that RNA was used to make the TCR library. Building of the TCR beta libraries involved iRepertoire HTBI primers and Arm-PCR of CDR3 regions. TCRdb called the multiplex PCR reads again in MiXCR, with one record for every CDR3 protein. The sample contains hundreds of thousands of distinct CDR3 sequences, 16% of which appear only once. These data are also associated with another study on T cells in Graves' hyperthyroidism and ophthalmopathy.

The sample here was peripheral blood mononuclear cells (PBMCs), taken at new diagnosis, from a patient treated with antithyroid drugs. The receptor set was obtained from a woman younger than 45 with Graves disease.

This clonotype occurred a few times. This chain uses TRBV28 with TRBJ2-7; 10 bases are shared with TRBD2. The CDR3 spans 16 residues. Per the germline V gene, CDR1 is MDHEN and CDR2 is SYDVKM. The junction had 9 bases not matched to a gene; V was cut back by 5 bases and J by 2 bases. CDR3: CASSLWTSGGPYEQYF. CDR3 DNA: TGTGCCAGCAGTCTTTGGACTAGCGGAGGTCCCTACGAGCAGTACTTC.

This clonotype has only a few counts. The chain uses TRBV5-1 and TRBJ2-7; 10 nucleotides agree with TRBD2. This CDR3 has 13 amino acids. With V trimmed by 4 bases and J by 9 bases, 7 bases remained unmatched. CDR1 SGHRS and CDR2 YFSETQ come from the germline V gene. CDR3 sequence: CASSELAGEVQYF. CDR3 nucleotide sequence: TGCGCCAGCAGCGAGCTAGCGGGAGAGGTGCAGTACTTC.

In this sample, this clonotype turned up many times. The V call is TRBV6-1, the J call TRBJ1-2; D is possibly TRBD1 (5 bases). Germline assignment: CDR1 MNHNS and CDR2 SASEGT. Trimming cost V 7 bases and J 3 bases, with 18 bases left between them. CDR3 size: 15 residues. The CDR3 protein is CASTLEWGGDYGYTF. In DNA form, the CDR3 reads TGTGCCAGCACCCTCGAATGGGGCGGAGACTATGGCTACACCTTC.

The J gene is TRBJ2-5, the V gene TRBV7-3; D is ambiguous. Germline loops: CDR1 SGHTA, CDR2 FQGTGA. The CDR3 runs 14 residues. V lost 5 bases and J lost 3, with 13 bases in between. The CDR3, as DNA: TGTGCCAGCAGCCCAGGCACTCGTAAAGAGACCCAGTACTTC. Its protein product is CASSPGTRKETQYF.

On this clonotype itself: One end of the junction is discordant with germline, which a read error may explain. The chain has TRBV7-7 and TRBJ2-2, with D possibly matching TRBD1 (6 bases). The CDR3 loop spans 14 amino acids. Germline-derived CDR1 and CDR2 are SSHAT and FNYEAQ (reference sequence). The CDR3 spells CASSPRRGTGELFF. In DNA form, the CDR3 reads TGTGCTAGCAGCCCCCGCAGGGGCACCGGGGAGCTGTTTTTT.

This clonotype has ten or more counts. The rearrangement uses TRBV27 and TRBJ1-1; 7 bases agree with TRBD1. CDR1 is MNHEY and CDR2 is SMNVEV in the germline V gene (reference sequence). The CDR3 runs to 13 residues. Germline trimming cut 2 bases from V and 4 bases from J; bases unmatched to any gene: 1. The CDR3 here is CASSLKGATEAFF. For the CDR3, the DNA is TGTGCCAGCAGTTTAAAGGGGGCCACTGAAGCTTTCTTT.

The table lists this clonotype with a few counts. V and J are TRBV10-3 and TRBJ1-5; D not certain. There are 12 residues in the CDR3. The germline CDR1 and CDR2 sequences are ENHRY and SYGVKD. Trimming left V 7 bases short and J 6 bases short, with 10 bases between. As DNA, the CDR3 is TGTGCCATCATAGCCGGTGGTCAGCCCCAGCATTTT. It translates to CAIIAGGQPQHF.

About this clonotype: A read error may be the cause here, since a much bigger clone is one base away. Without the conserved terminal phenylalanine or tryptophan, this CDR3 likely stems from a read error. The V and J genes are TRBV6-2 or TRBV6-3 and TRBJ2-1, with unresolved D. The CDR3 has 13 amino acids. Per the germline V gene, CDR1 is MNHEY and CDR2 is SVGEGT. With 7 bases removed from V and 5 bases from J, the gap between germline ends came to 12 bases. CDR3 loop: CASTPGEHNEQFL. The DNA of the CDR3 is TGTGCCAGCACCCCCGGAGAACACAATGAGCAGTTCCTC.

This clonotype was picked up many times. V gene TRBV2 combines with J gene TRBJ1-5; unclear D gene. This CDR3 has 11 amino acids. The V gene's germline CDR1 is SNHLY and CDR2 FYNNEI. Between the trimmed V and J ends, which lost 6 bases and 12 bases, there was a span of 12 bases. The CDR3 bases are TGTGCCAGCAGCGGAGGACTTAACCAGCATTTT. Amino acid sequence: CASSGGLNQHF.

This clonotype has a count of ten or more. The chain is built from TRBV28 and TRBJ1-1, with a weak D call TRBD1 (6 bases). CDR1 MDHEN and CDR2 SYDVKM come from the germline V gene. V lost 7 bases to trimming and J lost 3 bases, with 18 bases between them. This CDR3 comprises 15 residues. The CDR3 protein is CASIPRQQGYTEAFF. The CDR3, as DNA: TGTGCCAGCATCCCACGACAACAGGGTTACACTGAAGCTTTCTTT.

This clonotype was counted between two and nine times. The V gene is TRBV13, the J gene TRBJ2-1; 7 nucleotides agree with TRBD2. The CDR3 contains 16 residues. CDR1 and CDR2 (germline): PRHDT, FYEKMQ (reference sequence). With V trimmed by 6 bases and J by 4 bases, 12 bases remained unmatched. The CDR3 reads CASRRESGRGYNEQFF. CDR3 sequence (DNA): TGTGCCAGCAGACGAGAGTCAGGGAGGGGTTACAATGAGCAGTTCTTC. Using reference TRBV13 and TRBJ2-1 for the parts outside the CDR3, the full variable domain is AAGVIQSPRHLIKEKRETATLKCYPIPRHDTVYWYQQGPGQDPQFLISFYEKMQSDKGSIPDRFSAQQFSDYHSELNMSSLELGDSALYFCASRRESGRGYNEQFFGPGTRLTVL.

The V gene is TRBV29-1, the J gene TRBJ2-5; 7 bases map to TRBD2. The V gene end was trimmed by 7 bases and the J gene end by 1 base; junction bases not matched to a gene: 9. Germline V gene lookup returns CDR1 SQVTM and CDR2 ANQGSEA. The CDR3 extends over 14 amino acids. The CDR3 DNA reads TGCAGCGGGGGGGGGGACGGAGCCCAAGAGACCCAGTACTTC. Amino acid sequence: CSGGGDGAQETQYF. Based on the CDR3 plus reference TRBV29-1 and TRBJ2-5, the full variable domain is SAVISQKPSRDICQRGTSLTIQCQVDSQVTMMFWYRQQPGQSLTLIATANQGSEATYESGFVIDKFPISRPNLTFSTLTVSNMSPEDSSIYLCSGGGDGAQETQYFGPGTRLLVL.

This clonotype was counted between two and nine times. The J gene is TRBJ1-2, the V gene TRBV11-1; tentative D call: TRBD1 (6 bases). This CDR3 is 12 amino acids long. V lost 4 bases to trimming and J lost 7 bases, with 10 bases between them. CDR1 SGHAT and CDR2 FQDESV come from the germline V gene (reference sequence). The CDR3, as DNA: TGTGCCAGCAGCTGGGGGGGGCCTGGCTACACCTTC. Its translation: CASSWGGPGYTF.

This clonotype was detected a few times. The chain carries TRBV5-1 and TRBJ2-3; D is tentatively TRBD1 or TRBD2 (6 bases each). Trimming took off 4 bases at V and 1 base at J, with 13 bases between the two ends. This CDR3 has 15 amino acids. CDR1 is SGHRS, CDR2 YFSETQ, per germline. The CDR3 sequence is CASSRSGEGTDTQYF. For the CDR3, the DNA is TGCGCCAGCAGCAGATCAGGGGAGGGCACAGATACGCAGTATTTT. The variable domain in full, completed from reference TRBV5-1 and TRBJ2-3, reads KAGVTQTPRYLIKTRGQQVTLSCSPISGHRSVSWYQQTPGQGLQFLFEYFSETQRNKGNFPGRFSGRQFSNSRSEMNVSTLELGDSALYLCASSRSGEGTDTQYFGPGTRLTVL.

V and J are TRBV6-5 and TRBJ1-5, with D possibly being TRBD1 (5 bases). The germline V gene has CDR1 MNHEY and CDR2 SVGAGI. The CDR3 is 15 residues long. Between the trimmed V and J ends, which lost 2 bases and 2 bases, there was a span of 10 bases. The DNA of the CDR3 is TGTGCCAGCAGTTACCAGCGGGGGGGCAATCAGCCCCAGCATTTT. It codes for CASSYQRGGNQPQHF.

This clonotype was recorded at least ten times. The chain employs TRBV20-1 and TRBJ2-3; 9 nucleotides align to TRBD2. The CDR3 covers 15 residues. The V gene's germline CDR1 is DFQATT and CDR2 SNEGSKA (reference sequence). J was trimmed by 0 bases and V by 4 bases; bases with no gene match: 5. The CDR3 sequence is CSATELAGSTDTQYF. For the CDR3, the DNA is TGCAGTGCTACCGAACTAGCGGGCAGCACAGATACGCAGTATTTT.

This clonotype has only one observation. The chain has TRBV11-1 and TRBJ2-7, with 11 bases that match TRBD2. Germline loops: CDR1 SGHAT, CDR2 FQDESV (reference sequence). With 1 base clipped from V and 7 bases from J, the junction kept 9 bases outside the gene matches. The CDR3 spans 16 residues. CDR3 DNA sequence: TGTGCCAGCAGCTTAGTCCTTAGCGGGGGGGATAAGGAGCAGTACTTC. Its translation: CASSLVLSGGDKEQYF.

This clonotype was found many times. The chain couples TRBV6-1 to TRBJ1-3; possibly TRBD1 for D (5 bases). The germline V gene encodes CDR1 MNHNS and CDR2 SASEGT. V was trimmed by 3 bases and J by 2 bases, leaving 17 bases between them. The CDR3 runs to 17 residues. The CDR3 bases are TGTGCCAGCAGTGACCCACTCGGGGGATCAACTGGAAACACCATATATTTT. This translates into CASSDPLGGSTGNTIYF.

This clonotype has ten or more counts. The CDR3 here is CASSSSTPNQPQHF. The CDR3, as DNA: TGTGCCAGCAGTTCCTCGACTCCCAATCAGCCCCAGCATTTT. The chain carries TRBV12-3 or TRBV12-4 and TRBJ1-5; no clear D gene. There are 14 residues in the CDR3. V lost 4 bases and J 3 bases, leaving 10 bases between the germline ends.

V is TRBV7-9 and J is TRBJ2-1; TRBD2 aligns across 8 bases. This CDR3 region has 15 residues. CDR1 is SEHNR and CDR2 is FQNEAQ in the germline V gene (reference sequence). V was clipped by 0 bases and J by 7 bases; unmatched bases: 5. CDR3 protein: CASSLAREGGNEQFF. The CDR3 bases are TGTGCCAGCAGCTTAGCCCGGGAGGGCGGGAATGAGCAGTTCTTC.

This clonotype was detected only a few times. The junction and the germline gene differ at one end; a read error may be behind it. This chain uses TRBV9 with TRBJ1-6; D gene ambiguous. The CDR3 has 14 residues. Germline V lookup: CDR1 SGDLS, CDR2 YYNGEE. This CDR3 is CAGSVSRVGTPLHF. The CDR3 DNA reads TGTGCCGGCAGCGTCAGTCGTGTAGGGACACCCCTCCACTTT.

This clonotype was counted many times. The J gene is TRBJ2-7, the V gene TRBV2; 7 bases are a match to TRBD2. Germline V CDR1 and CDR2: SNHLY, FYNNEI. J lost 1 base, V lost 6 bases, and 12 bases had no gene match. The CDR3 runs 16 residues. The CDR3 DNA reads TGTGCCAGCAGGGCGTCGGAGGGAGGGAAATCCTACGAGCAGTACTTC. This codes for CASRASEGGKSYEQYF.

This sequence joins TRBV4-1 and TRBJ1-1, with 10 bases identical to TRBD1. Germline values: CDR1 MGHRA, CDR2 YSYEKL. This CDR3 has 13 amino acids. V trimming: 1 base; J trimming: 10 bases; junction bases outside the gene matches: 3. CDR3 amino acids: CASSQAGTGVAFF. The DNA for the CDR3 is TGCGCCAGCAGCCAAGCCGGGACAGGGGTAGCTTTCTTT.